This T cell receptor beta chain is from a study of T cells after yellow fever vaccination. Universal primer sites and UMIs were introduced during 5'RACE template-switching synthesis of TCR cDNA. TCRdb ran MiXCR on the 5' RACE reads and lists one entry per CDR3 protein. Of some 320,000 distinct CDR3 sequences in the sample, about 4% were seen once. Many counts were recorded for this clonotype. Its antigen is unidentified. The study's findings and limits: Bulk-population clonotypes that are abundant could appear as contaminants in FACS-sorted repertoires. Most clones from primary vaccination were detected again post-booster (approximately 97% CD4, 70% to 90% CD8). Weaker overall was a secondary response that nonetheless peaked faster, on day 5 versus 15.

Sequencing was performed on PBMCs, taken 5 days after the yellow fever booster vaccination. This clonotype originated in a man between 18 and 35 years old who received the YFV17D yellow fever vaccine.

The CDR3 reads CASSSPGLAGFGETQYF. The CDR3 nucleotides are TGTGCCAGCAGCTCCCCCGGACTAGCGGGGTTTGGAGAGACCCAGTACTTC. The rearrangement joins TRBV5-4 to TRBJ2-5; TRBD2 agrees at 12 bases. There are 17 residues in the CDR3. CDR1 SGHNT and CDR2 YYREEE come from the germline V gene (reference sequence). J gave up 4 bases and V 3 bases, and 10 bases lay outside the gene matches.